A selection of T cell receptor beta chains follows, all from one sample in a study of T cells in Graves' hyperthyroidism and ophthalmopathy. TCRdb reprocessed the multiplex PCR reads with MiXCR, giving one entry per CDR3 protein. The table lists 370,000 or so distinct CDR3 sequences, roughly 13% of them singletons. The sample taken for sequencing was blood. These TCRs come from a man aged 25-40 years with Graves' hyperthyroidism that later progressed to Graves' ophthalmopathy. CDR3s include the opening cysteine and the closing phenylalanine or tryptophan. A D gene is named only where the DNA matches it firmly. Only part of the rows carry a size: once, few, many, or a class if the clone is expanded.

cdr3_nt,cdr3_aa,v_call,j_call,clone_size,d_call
TGTGCCAGCAGTTTGTCGACCCTTCCCTACGAGCAGTACTTC,CASSLSTLPYEQYF,TRBV12-3/TRBV12-4,TRBJ2-7,many,-
TGTGCCAGCAGCTTAGGGCCGGTCTCGCCCCAGCATTTT,CASSLGPVSPQHF,TRBV7-2,TRBJ1-5,many,-
TGCGCCAGCAGCTTCGGTGGGGGCCCTGACACTGAAGCTTTCTTT,CASSFGGGPDTEAFF,TRBV5-1,TRBJ1-1,many,-
TGTGCCAGCAGCTTTGCCTTGGGGAACACCGGGGAGCTGTTTTTT,CASSFALGNTGELFF,TRBV7-9,TRBJ2-2,many,-
TGTGCCAGCAGCTTCCCGGGCGGGGACACAGATACGCAGTATTTT,CASSFPGGDTDTQYF,TRBV11-3,TRBJ2-3,many,-
TGTGCCTGGATCCGGGGGCGGGCCCGCACAGATACGCAGTATTTT,CAWIRGRARTDTQYF,TRBV30,TRBJ2-3,-,-
TGTGCCAGCAGCTTGGGGGACGTGTCGGGAGGCTACACCTTC,CASSLGDVSGGYTF,TRBV7-9,TRBJ1-2,few,-
TGTGCCAGCAGTGAACTGGCAGGGGGGAGCTATGGCTACACCTTC,CASSELAGGSYGYTF,TRBV2,TRBJ1-2,many,TRBD1
TGTGCCAGCAGCTTGCAATCCGGGACAGCGTACAATGAGCAGTTCTTC,CASSLQSGTAYNEQFF,TRBV5-8,TRBJ2-1,-,TRBD1
TGTGCCACCCACAGGGGATCCAAAAACATTCAGTACTTC,CATHRGSKNIQYF,TRBV6-1,TRBJ2-4,few,TRBD1
TGTGCCTGGAGTGGGGGGATTCGGGGCAATCAGCCCCAGCATTTT,CAWSGGIRGNQPQHF,TRBV30,TRBJ1-5,-,-
TGTGCCAGCAGCTTAGACGAGACAGGGGACGAGCAGTACTTC,CASSLDETGDEQYF,TRBV7-9,TRBJ2-7,few,TRBD1
TGTGCCAGCAGCCGGGACAGGGGAAGCTCCTACGAGCAGTACTTC,CASSRDRGSSYEQYF,TRBV7-9,TRBJ2-7,few,TRBD1
TGTGCCAGCAGTTCTCACTCGTCGTCAGCCGGTGGCTACACCTTC,CASSSHSSSAGGYTF,TRBV6-1,TRBJ1-2,many,-
TGCAGCGTTGCGAAGGGCGGAGTATCCTACAATGAGCAGTTCTTC,CSVAKGGVSYNEQFF,TRBV29-1,TRBJ2-1,few,-
TGTGCCAGCAGTTTGAGCCGGGGAGTCGGGGAGCTGTTTTTT,CASSLSRGVGELFF,TRBV12-3/TRBV12-4,TRBJ2-2,many,-
TGTGCCAGCCTTAGGGGGGGCGCAGACTATGGCTACACCTTC,CASLRGGADYGYTF,TRBV28,TRBJ1-2,-,-
TGCGCCAGCAGCCCGCGAGACGGGGCCCTCGGGGAGACCCAGTACTTC,CASSPRDGALGETQYF,TRBV5-1,TRBJ2-5,few,-
TGTGCCAGCAGCTTACGTTGGAGTGCGGCTAGCGGGGGTAATGAGCAGTTCTTC,CASSLRWSAASGGNEQFF,TRBV7-2,TRBJ2-1,many,TRBD2
TGTGCCAGCAGTCACTCGTCCCGGACAGGGGGCTCGGAGCCCCAGCATTTT,CASSHSSRTGGSEPQHF,TRBV11-1,TRBJ1-5,-,TRBD1
TGCAGCGCCTCGGACAGGAGAGACTCCTACGAGCAGTACTTC,CSASDRRDSYEQYF,TRBV29-1,TRBJ2-7,few,TRBD1
TGTGCCAGCAGTTACAGGGGGGGGGCTGAAGCTTTCTTT,CASSYRGGAEAFF,TRBV6-6,TRBJ1-1,few,-
TGTGCCAGCAGCCAAGGGGTTCACACCGGGGAGCTGTTTTTT,CASSQGVHTGELFF,TRBV14,TRBJ2-2,-,-
TGTGCCAGCAGCTCCATGGGACAGGGGAAAGGTGGCTACACCTTC,CASSSMGQGKGGYTF,TRBV7-9,TRBJ1-2,many,TRBD1
TGTGCCAGCAGTTTAGACCCCCATGAAAAACTGTTTTTT,CASSLDPHEKLFF,TRBV27,TRBJ1-4,-,-
TGTGCCAGCAGTTACTCGACTGACCCTGGGCCTGAAGCTTTCTTT,CASSYSTDPGPEAFF,TRBV6-5,TRBJ1-1,many,-
TGTGCCAGCAGCCAAGCAGGAAACTATGGCTACACCTTC,CASSQAGNYGYTF,TRBV3-1,TRBJ1-2,many,-
TGCGCCAGCAGCCAAAACCCATTAGGACAGTACGAGCAGTACTTC,CASSQNPLGQYEQYF,TRBV4-1,TRBJ2-7,few,-
TGTGCCAGCTCATTCTTAGACAGCACCTACAATGAGCAGTTCTTC,CASSFLDSTYNEQFF,TRBV18,TRBJ2-1,many,-
TGTGCCACCAGCAGAGATGTCCTCGGTGGAAACACCATATATTTT,CATSRDVLGGNTIYF,TRBV15,TRBJ1-3,many,-
TGTGCCAGCAGCCATGTTCCCAGGGCGTACGAGCAGTACTTC,CASSHVPRAYEQYF,TRBV3-1,TRBJ2-7,-,-
TGTGCCAGCACCATATCGACAGGCTTACAAGAGACCCAGTACTTC,CASTISTGLQETQYF,TRBV7-9,TRBJ2-5,many,-
TGTGCCAGTAGAAAGGTTTTTCAAAATAATGAGCAGTTCTTC,CASRKVFQNNEQFF,TRBV19,TRBJ2-1,-,-
TGCAGTGCTATTACAGGGGGCAGCACAGATACGCAGTATTTT,CSAITGGSTDTQYF,TRBV20-1,TRBJ2-3,many,TRBD1
TGTGCCAGCAGCCTGACAGACAATGAGCAGTTCTTC,CASSLTDNEQFF,TRBV9,TRBJ2-1,many,-
TGTGCCAGCAGTCCCGGGACTAGCGGGGGTTCGTTCGAGCAGTACTTC,CASSPGTSGGSFEQYF,TRBV12-3/TRBV12-4,TRBJ2-7,once,TRBD2
TGTGCCATCAGTGGTCATCCCAACAGGGCCGCTGAAGAGACCCAGTACTTC,CAISGHPNRAAEETQYF,TRBV10-3,TRBJ2-5,many,-
TGCAGTGCGGCGGACCCCTACGAGCAGTACTTC,CSAADPYEQYF,TRBV20-1,TRBJ2-7,many,-
TGCAGTGCTAGACTCGCTCCGGAGGCCTACAATGAGCAGTTCTTC,CSARLAPEAYNEQFF,TRBV20-1,TRBJ2-1,many,-
TGCGCCAGCAGCCACATACTAGCGGGGGCCGCGACCGGGGAGCTGTTTTTT,CASSHILAGAATGELFF,TRBV4-1,TRBJ2-2,-,TRBD2
TGTGCCAGCAGGTTTAATGAGTTTGAAGCTTTCTTT,CASRFNEFEAFF,TRBV28,TRBJ1-1,many,-
TGTGCCAGCAGTGGACCCATGACAGGGGAAGCTTTCTTT,CASSGPMTGEAFF,TRBV6-1,TRBJ1-1,many,TRBD1